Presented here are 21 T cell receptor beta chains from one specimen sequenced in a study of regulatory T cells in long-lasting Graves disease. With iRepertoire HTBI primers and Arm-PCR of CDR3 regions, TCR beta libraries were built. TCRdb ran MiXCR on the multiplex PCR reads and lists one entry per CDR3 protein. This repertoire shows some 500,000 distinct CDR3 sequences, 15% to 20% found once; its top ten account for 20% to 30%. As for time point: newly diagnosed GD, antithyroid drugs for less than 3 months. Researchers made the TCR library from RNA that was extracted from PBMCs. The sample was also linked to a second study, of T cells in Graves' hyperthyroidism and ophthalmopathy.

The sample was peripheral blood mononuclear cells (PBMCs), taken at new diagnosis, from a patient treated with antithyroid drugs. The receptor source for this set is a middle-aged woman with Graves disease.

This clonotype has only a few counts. CDR3: CASRGVQPANEKLFF. In DNA, the CDR3 is TGTGCCAGCAGGGGCGTTCAGCCAGCTAATGAAAAACTGTTTTTT. The rearrangement joins TRBV28 to TRBJ1-4; D call uncertain. The CDR3 is 15 amino acids. The V and J ends lost 6 bases and 3 bases respectively, with 14 bases between them. Germline values: CDR1 MDHEN, CDR2 SYDVKM.

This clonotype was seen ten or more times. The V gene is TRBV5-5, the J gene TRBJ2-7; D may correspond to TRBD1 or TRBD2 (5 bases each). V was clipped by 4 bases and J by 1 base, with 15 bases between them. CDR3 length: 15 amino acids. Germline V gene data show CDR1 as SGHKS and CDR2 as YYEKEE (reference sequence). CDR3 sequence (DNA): TGTGCCAGCAGCGGGCTCGGGACGGAGTCCTACGAGCAGTACTTC. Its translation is CASSGLGTESYEQYF.

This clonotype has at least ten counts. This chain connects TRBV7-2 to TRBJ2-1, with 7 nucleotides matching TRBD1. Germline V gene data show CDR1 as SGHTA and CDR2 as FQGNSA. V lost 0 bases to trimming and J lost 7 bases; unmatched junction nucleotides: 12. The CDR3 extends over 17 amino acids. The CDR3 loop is CASSLAGQRDPWNEQFF. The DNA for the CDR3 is TGTGCCAGCAGCTTAGCGGGACAGAGGGACCCTTGGAATGAGCAGTTCTTC.

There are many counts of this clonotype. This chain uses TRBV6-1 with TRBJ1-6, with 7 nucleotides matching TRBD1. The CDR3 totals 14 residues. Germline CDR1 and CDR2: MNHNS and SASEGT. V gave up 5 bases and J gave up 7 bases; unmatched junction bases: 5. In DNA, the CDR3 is TGTGCCAGCAGTCCAGGGACAGTCAATTCACCCCTCCACTTT. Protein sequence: CASSPGTVNSPLHF.

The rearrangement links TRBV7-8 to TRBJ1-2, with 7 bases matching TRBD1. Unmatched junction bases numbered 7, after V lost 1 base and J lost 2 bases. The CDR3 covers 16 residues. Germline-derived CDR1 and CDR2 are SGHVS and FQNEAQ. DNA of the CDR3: TGTGCCAGCAGCTTAGAAAAGGGACAGCTGAACTATGGCTACACCTTC. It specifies CASSLEKGQLNYGYTF.

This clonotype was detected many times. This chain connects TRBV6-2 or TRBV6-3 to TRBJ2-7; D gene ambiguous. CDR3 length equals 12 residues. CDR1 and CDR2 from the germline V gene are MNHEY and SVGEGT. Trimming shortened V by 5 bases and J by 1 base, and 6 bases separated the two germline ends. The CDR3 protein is CASSDWSYEQYF. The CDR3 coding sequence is TGTGCCAGCAGTGATTGGTCCTACGAGCAGTACTTC.

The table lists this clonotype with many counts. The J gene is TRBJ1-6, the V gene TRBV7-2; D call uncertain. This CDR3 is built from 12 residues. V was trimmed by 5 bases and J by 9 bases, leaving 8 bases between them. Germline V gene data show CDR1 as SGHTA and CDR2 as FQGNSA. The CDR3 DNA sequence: TGTGCCAGCAGCACGACACGTTCACCCCTCCACTTT. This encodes CASSTTRSPLHF.

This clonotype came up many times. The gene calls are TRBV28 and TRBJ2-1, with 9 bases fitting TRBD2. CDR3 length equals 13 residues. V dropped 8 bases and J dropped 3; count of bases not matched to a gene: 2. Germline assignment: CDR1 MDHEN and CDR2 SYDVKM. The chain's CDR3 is CASCGGVYNEQFF. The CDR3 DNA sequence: TGTGCCAGCTGCGGGGGGGTCTACAATGAGCAGTTCTTC.

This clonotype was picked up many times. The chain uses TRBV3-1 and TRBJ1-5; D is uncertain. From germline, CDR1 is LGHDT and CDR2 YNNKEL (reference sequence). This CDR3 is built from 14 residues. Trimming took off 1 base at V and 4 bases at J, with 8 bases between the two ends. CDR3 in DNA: TGTGCCAGCAGCCAAGGGGCAGAGAATCAGCCCCAGCATTTT. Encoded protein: CASSQGAENQPQHF.

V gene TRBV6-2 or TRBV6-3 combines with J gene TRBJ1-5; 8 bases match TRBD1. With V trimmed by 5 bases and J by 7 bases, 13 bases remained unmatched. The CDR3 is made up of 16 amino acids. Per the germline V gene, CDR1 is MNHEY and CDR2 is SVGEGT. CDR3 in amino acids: CASSLIFDRGSQPQHF. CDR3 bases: TGTGCCAGCAGTCTCATCTTCGACAGGGGAAGCCAGCCCCAGCATTTT.

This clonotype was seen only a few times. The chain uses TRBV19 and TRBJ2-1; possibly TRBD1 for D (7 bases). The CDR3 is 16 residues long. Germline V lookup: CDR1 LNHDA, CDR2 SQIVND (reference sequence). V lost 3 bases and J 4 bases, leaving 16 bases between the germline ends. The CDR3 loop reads CASSMGEGGQYNEQFF. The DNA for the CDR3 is TGTGCCAGTAGTATGGGCGAGGGGGGACAGTACAATGAGCAGTTCTTC.

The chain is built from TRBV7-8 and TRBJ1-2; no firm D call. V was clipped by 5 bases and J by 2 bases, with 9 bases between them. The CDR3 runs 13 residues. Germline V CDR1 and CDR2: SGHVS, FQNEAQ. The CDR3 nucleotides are TGTGCCAGCAGCCCGGACGAGAACTATGGCTACACCTTC. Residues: CASSPDENYGYTF.

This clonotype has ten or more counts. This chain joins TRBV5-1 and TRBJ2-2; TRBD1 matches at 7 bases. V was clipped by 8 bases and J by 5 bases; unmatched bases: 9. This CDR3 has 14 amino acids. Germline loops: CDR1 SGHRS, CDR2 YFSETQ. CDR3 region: CASGDSDLTGELFF. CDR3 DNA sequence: TGCGCCAGTGGGGACAGCGACCTAACCGGGGAGCTGTTTTTT.

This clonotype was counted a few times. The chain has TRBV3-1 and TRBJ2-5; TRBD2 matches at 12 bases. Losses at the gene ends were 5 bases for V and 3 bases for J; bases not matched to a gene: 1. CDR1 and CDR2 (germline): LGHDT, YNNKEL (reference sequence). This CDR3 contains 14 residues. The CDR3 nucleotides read TGTGCCAGCAGCTGGACTAGCGGGAAAGAGACCCAGTACTTC. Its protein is CASSWTSGKETQYF.

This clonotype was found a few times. The CDR3 region is CASSLRAKRNYGYTF. The CDR3 nucleotides are TGCGCCAGCAGCTTACGAGCAAAGAGGAACTATGGCTACACCTTC. J is TRBJ1-2 and V is TRBV5-1, with unresolved D. V was cut by 2 bases and J by 2 bases, with 13 bases left in between. This CDR3 contains 15 residues. In germline, CDR1 is SGHRS, CDR2 YFSETQ. Together with reference TRBV5-1 and TRBJ1-2, the CDR3 gives the full variable domain: KAGVTQTPRYLIKTRGQQVTLSCSPISGHRSVSWYQQTPGQGLQFLFEYFSETQRNKGNFPGRFSGRQFSNSRSEMNVSTLELGDSALYLCASSLRAKRNYGYTFGSGTRLTVV.

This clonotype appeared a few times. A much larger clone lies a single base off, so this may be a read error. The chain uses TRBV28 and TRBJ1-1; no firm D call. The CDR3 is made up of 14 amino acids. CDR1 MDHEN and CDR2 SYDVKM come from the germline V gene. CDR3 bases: TGTGCCGGCAGTTTGATACAGATGAACACTGAAGCTTTCTTT. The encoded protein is CAGSLIQMNTEAFF.

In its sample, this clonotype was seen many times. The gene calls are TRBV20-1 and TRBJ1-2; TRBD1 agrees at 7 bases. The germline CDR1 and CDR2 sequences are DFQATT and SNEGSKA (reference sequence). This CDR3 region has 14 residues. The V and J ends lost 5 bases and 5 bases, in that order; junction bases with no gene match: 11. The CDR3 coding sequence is TGCAGTGCTGCCAGAGACAGGGACGTTTATGGCTACACCTTC. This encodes CSAARDRDVYGYTF.

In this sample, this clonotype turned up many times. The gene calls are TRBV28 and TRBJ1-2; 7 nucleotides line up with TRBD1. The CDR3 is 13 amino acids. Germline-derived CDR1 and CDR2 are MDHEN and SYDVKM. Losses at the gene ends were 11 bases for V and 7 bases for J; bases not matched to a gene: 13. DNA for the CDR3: TGTGCCGGAAAAGAGGGGGCTAGTGGTGGCTACACCTTC. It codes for CAGKEGASGGYTF.

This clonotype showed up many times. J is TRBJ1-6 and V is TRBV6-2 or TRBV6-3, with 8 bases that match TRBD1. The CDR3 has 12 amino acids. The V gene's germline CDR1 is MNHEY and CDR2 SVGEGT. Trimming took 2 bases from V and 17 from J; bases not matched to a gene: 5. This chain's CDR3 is CASSYEGQVVHF. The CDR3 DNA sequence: TGTGCCAGCAGTTACGAGGGACAGGTCGTCCACTTT.

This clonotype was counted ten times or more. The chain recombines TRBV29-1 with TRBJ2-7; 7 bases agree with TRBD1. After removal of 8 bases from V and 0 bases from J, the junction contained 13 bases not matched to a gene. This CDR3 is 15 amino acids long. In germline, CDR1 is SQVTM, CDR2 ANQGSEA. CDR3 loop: CSIIPGQSSSYEQYF. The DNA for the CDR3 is TGCAGCATAATTCCGGGACAGTCTAGCTCCTACGAGCAGTACTTC.

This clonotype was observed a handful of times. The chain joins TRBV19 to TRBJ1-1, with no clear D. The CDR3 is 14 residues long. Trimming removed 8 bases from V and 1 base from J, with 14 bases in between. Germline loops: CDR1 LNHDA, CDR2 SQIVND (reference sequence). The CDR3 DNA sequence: TGTGCCAGTCATTTATCCCCAGGGAACACTGAAGCTTTCTTT. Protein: CASHLSPGNTEAFF. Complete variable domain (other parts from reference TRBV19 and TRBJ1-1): DGGITQSPKYLFRKEGQNVTLSCEQNLNHDAMYWYRQDPGQGLRLIYYSQIVNDFQKGDIAEGYSVSREKKESFPLTVTSAQKNPTAFYLCASHLSPGNTEAFFGQGTRLTVV.